The rows below give T cell receptor beta chains drawn from one sample of a study of T cells in Graves' hyperthyroidism and ophthalmopathy. TCRdb re-called the multiplex PCR reads through MiXCR, storing one row per CDR3 protein. Here the sample spans 550,000 to 600,000 distinct CDR3 sequences, about half being singletons. The sample was peripheral blood or thyroid tissue (not recorded which). Receptors originate from an adult woman with Graves' disease, either hyperthyroidism or ophthalmopathy (not recorded which). Both conserved end residues are part of each CDR3. A D gene is named only where the DNA matches it firmly. Expanded clones are given a class, and other clones once, few, many or no size at all.

>many|TRBJ2-5|TRBD2|TRBV6-5
CASRWTSGRAETQYF
TGTGCCAGCAGATGGACTAGCGGAAGGGCAGAGACCCAGTACTTC
>many|TRBJ1-1|NA|TRBV7-9
CASSPDLGNTEAFF
TGTGCCAGCAGCCCGGACCTTGGAAACACTGAAGCTTTCTTT
>few|TRBJ1-1|NA|TRBV30
CAWRIKGRTEAFF
TGTGCCTGGAGGATCAAGGGGAGAACTGAAGCTTTCTTT
>NA|TRBJ2-7|TRBD1|TRBV4-1
CASSQNRGEYEQYF
TGCGCCAGCAGCCAAAACAGGGGGGAATACGAGCAGTACTTC
>NA|TRBJ2-7|NA|TRBV12-3/TRBV12-4
CASSSQDYEQYF
TGTGCCAGCTCTTCCCAGGATTACGAGCAGTACTTC
>many|TRBJ2-5|TRBD2|TRBV7-7
CASSWSGRAGETQYF
TGTGCTAGCAGCTGGAGCGGGAGGGCCGGTGAGACCCAGTACTTC
>many|TRBJ1-5|NA|TRBV20-1
CSAQHGSQPQHF
TGCAGTGCCCAGCACGGCAGTCAGCCCCAGCATTTT
>many|TRBJ1-1|NA|TRBV2
CARQVNTEAFF
TGTGCCAGACAGGTGAACACTGAAGCTTTCTTT
>many|TRBJ1-2|NA|TRBV5-1
CASSLADELGRGYTF
TGCGCCAGCAGCTTGGCCGACGAACTAGGACGTGGCTACACCTTC
>NA|TRBJ2-5|TRBD2|TRBV24-1
CATSDFAGGQETQYF
TGTGCCACCAGTGATTTCGCGGGGGGACAAGAGACCCAGTACTTC
>NA|TRBJ1-2|NA|TRBV7-2
CASSSDSFNYGYTF
TGTGCCAGCAGCTCGGACAGCTTTAACTATGGCTACACCTTC
>NA|TRBJ1-5|NA|TRBV2
CASSEGGPGVGQPQHF
TGTGCCAGCAGTGAAGGGGGCCCAGGGGTTGGGCAGCCCCAGCATTTT
>NA|TRBJ2-5|NA|TRBV29-1
CSREVGAGETQYF
TGCAGCAGGGAGGTGGGAGCCGGGGAGACCCAGTACTTC
>NA|TRBJ2-3|TRBD2|TRBV12-3/TRBV12-4
CASSLITSGRTTQYF
TGTGCCAGCAGTTTAATTACAAGCGGGAGAACCACGCAGTATTTT
>few|TRBJ1-4|NA|TRBV12-3/TRBV12-4
CASSQGQSSSYNEKLFF
TGTGCCAGCAGTCAGGGGCAGTCCTCCTCCTATAATGAAAAACTGTTTTTT
>many|TRBJ1-1|TRBD1|TRBV5-1
CASSLNRGQDTEAFF
TGCGCCAGCAGCTTGAACAGGGGGCAGGACACTGAAGCTTTCTTT
>NA|TRBJ2-7|TRBD2|TRBV20-1
CSASSLSTSGSYEQYF
TGCAGTGCCAGCAGTCTATCGACTAGCGGGAGTTACGAGCAGTACTTC
>NA|TRBJ1-6|NA|TRBV20-1
CSAWPGGNSPLHF
TGCAGTGCTTGGCCCGGGGGAAATTCACCCCTCCACTTT
>many|TRBJ1-4|TRBD1|TRBV29-1
CSVRQGTNEKLFF
TGCAGCGTGAGACAGGGTACGAATGAAAAACTGTTTTTT
>few|TRBJ2-2|TRBD2|TRBV3-1
CASSRVAGARTGELFF
TGTGCCAGCAGCCGAGTAGCGGGAGCCCGCACCGGGGAGCTGTTTTTT
>many|TRBJ2-7|TRBD2|TRBV7-9
CASSWMGGNSYEQYF
TGTGCCAGCTCCTGGATGGGAGGGAACTCCTACGAGCAGTACTTC
>many|TRBJ1-1|NA|TRBV7-9
CASSLGSRPSGVNTEAFF
TGTGCCAGCAGCTTAGGGTCGCGGCCTTCGGGGGTGAACACTGAAGCTTTCTTT
>NA|TRBJ1-5|TRBD1|TRBV5-8
CASGPGTGPRNQPQHF
TGTGCCAGCGGTCCCGGGACAGGACCTCGCAATCAGCCCCAGCATTTT
>many|TRBJ1-2|TRBD1|TRBV20-1
CSARPGGGGDYGYTF
TGCAGTGCTAGACCCGGAGGGGGCGGAGACTATGGCTACACCTTC
>few|TRBJ2-5|TRBD1|TRBV2
CASGTGQTQYF
TGTGCCAGCGGGACAGGGCAGACCCAGTACTTC
>many|TRBJ1-5|TRBD1|TRBV20-1
CSAGQGVSRYSNQPQHF
TGCAGTGCTGGACAGGGGGTCTCTAGATATAGCAATCAGCCCCAGCATTTT